This T cell receptor (beta chain) was sequenced during a study of alternative splicing in chronic myeloid leukemia remission (dated by TCRdb to 2018 to 2020). Regarding the complete study: RNA sequencing was used to profile peripheral blood taken from chronic-phase CML patients both at diagnosis and at remission, and those profiles were then compared against healthy donors. In terms of female/male counts, the diagnosis samples were 11/5, the remission samples were 8/3 and the controls were 2/4. Trizol was used to extract total RNA from peripheral blood mononuclear cells of diagnosis, remission and control samples. The median age was 54 years at diagnosis and 56 to 60 at remission, while healthy controls had a median age of 37. Study-wide findings and limitations: Strong differences in blood cell composition were observed between timepoints, with a shift from myeloid progenitor enrichment at diagnosis to mature lymphoid enrichment at remission. At remission, blood cell composition had been reconfigured so that it resembled normal controls enriched in lymphoid cells.

Taken from the germline V gene, the CDR1 and CDR2 loops are SGHRS and YFSETQ. From the cysteine up to the phenylalanine, the CDR3 has a length of 15 residues. DNA was not recorded. A note on this clonotype: What antigen it recognizes has not been identified.

Libraries were constructed by bulk RNA-seq. The TruSeq Stranded RNA sample prep kit was used to generate libraries of poly-A-enriched mRNA from an input of 0.85 to 1 ug total RNA. Paired-end sequencing was performed on a HiSeq 2500, with each sample sequenced in triplicate. Each mate in the RNA-seq data had a read length of 125 nucleotides. Per the authors' processing: Reads were trimmed and aligned to hg38 using STAR v2.7, and quality control was done with FASTQC, RSeQC and multiqc. Salmon 0.14.1 was used to quantify gene expression levels as transcripts per million (TPM). Principal component analysis suggested that transcriptomic profiles were not driven by trial, library batch, sequencing batch, treatment regimen or sex. One entry per CDR3 protein sequence results from the TCRdb reprocessing of the reads, with DNA left out. TCRdb, not the authors, supplied the V and J calls. This sample gives about 330 distinct CDR3 sequences in total; roughly 98% of them show up just once. The top ten hold roughly 8.7% of the sample.

Peripheral blood was obtained from several healthy donors to serve as normal controls. The sequence came from a person aged 30-50 years in good health. The rearrangement combines TRBV5-1 with TRBJ2-7; TCRdb names TRBD2, which stays unverified in the absence of DNA. The sequenced sample consisted of PBMCs. The CDR3 has the sequence CASSLAGGLFYEQYF. With the portions outside the CDR3 filled from the reference TRBV5-1 and TRBJ2-7 genes, the complete variable region becomes KAGVTQTPRYLIKTRGQQVTLSCSPISGHRSVSWYQQTPGQGLQFLFEYFSETQRNKGNFPGRFSGRQFSNSRSEMNVSTLELGDSALYLCASSLAGGLFYEQYFGPGTRLTVT.